Following are 2 T cell receptor beta chains from one sample sequenced in a study of T-cell memory formation after mild COVID-19. TCRdb used MiXCR to reprocess the 5' RACE reads, holding one entry per CDR3 protein. The data contain over 300,000 distinct CDR3 sequences, 20% to 25% of them singletons. The specimen sequenced was PBMCs or a T cell subset sorted from them (not recorded which). The receptors were gathered from a man younger than 35 who had mild COVID-19 (a few samples of this study predate the infection). Cell type and time point are not known.

The V and J genes are TRBV7-3 and TRBJ2-5; D is ambiguous. The CDR3 runs to 15 residues. CDR1 is SGHTA, CDR2 FQGTGA, per germline. V gave up 1 base and J gave up 3 bases, with 12 bases separating them. The CDR3 loop reads CASSLRPGTKETQYF. Here the CDR3 DNA reads TGTGCCAGCAGCTTAAGGCCAGGCACCAAAGAGACCCAGTACTTC.

This clonotype was observed a few times. The chain is built from TRBV10-3 and TRBJ1-5; D is ambiguous. CDR3 length: 15 residues. Trimming removed 3 bases from V and 1 base from J, with 10 bases in between. The germline CDR1 and CDR2 sequences are ENHRY and SYGVKD. CDR3 region: CAISEREGSNQPQHF. The CDR3 DNA is TGTGCCATCAGTGAACGGGAGGGAAGCAATCAGCCCCAGCATTTT.